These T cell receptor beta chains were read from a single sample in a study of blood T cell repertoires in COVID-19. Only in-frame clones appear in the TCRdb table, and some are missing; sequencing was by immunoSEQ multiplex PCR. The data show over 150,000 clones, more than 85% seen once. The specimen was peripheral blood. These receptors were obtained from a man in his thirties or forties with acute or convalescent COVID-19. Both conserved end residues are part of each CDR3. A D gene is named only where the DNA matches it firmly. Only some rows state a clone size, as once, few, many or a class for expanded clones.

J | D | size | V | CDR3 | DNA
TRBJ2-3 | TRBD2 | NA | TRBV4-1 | CASSRLAGVFPDTQYF | TGCGCCAGCAGCCGCCTAGCGGGAGTTTTTCCAGATACGCAGTATTTT
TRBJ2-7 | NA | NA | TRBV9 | CASSVAPGTTYEQYF | TGTGCCAGCAGCGTAGCCCCCGGGACAACGTACGAGCAGTACTTC
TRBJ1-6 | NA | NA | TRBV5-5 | CASSLVFRSSYNSPLHF | TGTGCCAGCAGCTTGGTTTTCCGGAGCTCCTATAATTCACCCCTCCACTTT
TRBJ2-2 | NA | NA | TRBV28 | CASSLTGWDTGELFF | TGTGCCAGCAGTTTAACGGGGTGGGACACCGGGGAGCTGTTTTTT
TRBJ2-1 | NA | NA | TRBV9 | CASSGETGSYNEQFF | TGTGCCAGCAGCGGGGAGACCGGCTCCTACAATGAGCAGTTCTTC
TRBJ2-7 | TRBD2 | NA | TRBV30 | CAWAYGTRADEQYF | TGTGCCTGGGCGTACGGGACTAGAGCTGACGAGCAGTACTTC
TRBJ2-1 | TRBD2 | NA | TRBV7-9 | CASSRLSGGLYNEQFF | TGTGCCAGCAGCCGTTTATCGGGGGGGCTTTACAATGAGCAGTTCTTC
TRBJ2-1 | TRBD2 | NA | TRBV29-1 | CSVLLAGGPVVNEQFF | TGCAGCGTCCTTCTAGCGGGAGGGCCGGTGGTAAATGAGCAGTTCTTC
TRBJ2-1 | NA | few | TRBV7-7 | CASSLRGHNEQFF | TGTGCTAGCAGCTTACGAGGCCACAATGAGCAGTTCTTC
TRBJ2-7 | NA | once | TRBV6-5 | CASTEFYEQYF | TGTGCCAGCACGGAGTTCTACGAGCAGTACTTC
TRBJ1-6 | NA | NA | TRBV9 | CASSSAGLNSPLHF | TGTGCCAGCAGCTCGGCAGGACTAAATTCACCCCTCCACTTT
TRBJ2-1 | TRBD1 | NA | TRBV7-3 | CASSAGTGWDNEQFF | TGTGCCAGCAGCGCTGGGACAGGGTGGGACAATGAGCAGTTCTTC
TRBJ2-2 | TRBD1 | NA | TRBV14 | CASSQDLSQGYTGELFF | TGTGCCAGCAGCCAAGATCTCTCACAGGGGTACACCGGGGAGCTGTTTTTT
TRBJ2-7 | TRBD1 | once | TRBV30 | CAGTRGPQQYF | TGTGCCGGGACCAGGGGGCCCCAGCAGTACTTC
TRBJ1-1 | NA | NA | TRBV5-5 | CASSLFGRQNTEAFF | TGTGCCAGCAGCTTGTTTGGCAGGCAGAACACTGAAGCTTTCTTT
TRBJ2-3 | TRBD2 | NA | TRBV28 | CASSSPGGTDTQYF | TGTGCCAGCAGTTCCCCGGGGGGGACAGATACGCAGTATTTT
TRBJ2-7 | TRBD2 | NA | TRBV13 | CASRRLAGSSYEQYF | TGTGCCAGCAGGAGGCTAGCGGGCAGCTCCTACGAGCAGTACTTC
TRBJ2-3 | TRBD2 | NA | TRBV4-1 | CASSQGTRTDTQYF | TGCGCCAGCAGCCAAGGGACTAGGACAGATACGCAGTATTTT
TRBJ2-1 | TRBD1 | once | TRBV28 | CASSRPGQGAGEQFF | TGTGCCAGCAGTCGACCGGGACAGGGGGCGGGTGAGCAGTTCTTC
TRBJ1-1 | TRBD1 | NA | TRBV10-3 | CAISEPGQGGIEAFF | TGTGCCATCAGTGAACCGGGACAGGGAGGAATTGAAGCTTTCTTT
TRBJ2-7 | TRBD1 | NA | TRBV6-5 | CASSSRTDRSPYEQYF | TGTGCCAGCAGTTCCCGCACGGACAGGAGTCCCTACGAGCAGTACTTC
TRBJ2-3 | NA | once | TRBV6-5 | CASIAPGTDTQYF | TGTGCCAGCATCGCTCCGGGCACAGATACGCAGTATTTT
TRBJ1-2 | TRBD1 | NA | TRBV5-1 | CASSLETGFGYTF | TGCGCCAGCAGCCTTGAGACAGGGTTCGGCTACACCTTC
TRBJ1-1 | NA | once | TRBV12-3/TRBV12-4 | CASSNRAEAFF | TGTGCCAGCAGTAACAGGGCTGAAGCTTTCTTT
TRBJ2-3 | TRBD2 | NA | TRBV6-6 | CASSPFLAGGTFFTDTQYF | TGTGCCAGCAGTCCCTTCCTAGCGGGAGGCACCTTCTTCACAGATACGCAGTATTTT
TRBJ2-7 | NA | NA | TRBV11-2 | CASIQTVGQNYEQYF | TGTGCCAGCATCCAGACAGTGGGCCAAAACTACGAGCAGTACTTC
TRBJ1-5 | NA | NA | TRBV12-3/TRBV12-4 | CASSLQSNQPQHF | TGTGCCAGCAGCTTACAGTCAAATCAGCCCCAGCATTTT
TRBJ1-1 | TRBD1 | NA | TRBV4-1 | CASSPRGQVGNTEAFF | TGCGCCAGCAGCCCCAGGGGGCAGGTGGGGAACACTGAAGCTTTCTTT
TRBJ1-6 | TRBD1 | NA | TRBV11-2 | CASRKTGQPNSPLHF | TGTGCCAGCAGGAAAACGGGACAGCCTAATTCACCCCTCCACTTT
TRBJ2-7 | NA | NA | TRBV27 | CASSLAPGGGEQYF | TGTGCCAGCAGTTTAGCCCCAGGGGGAGGCGAGCAGTACTTC
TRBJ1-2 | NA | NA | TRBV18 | CASSPSILAGSDYGYTF | TGTGCCAGCTCACCATCCATTCTGGCAGGCTCGGACTATGGCTACACCTTC
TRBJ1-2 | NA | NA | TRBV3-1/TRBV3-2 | CASSHWESHYGYTF | TGTGCCAGCAGCCACTGGGAGTCGCACTATGGCTACACCTTC
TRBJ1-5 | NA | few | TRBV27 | CASSSVGGGENHQHF | TGTGCCAGCAGTTCCGTTGGGGGGGGCGAAAACCACCAGCATTTT
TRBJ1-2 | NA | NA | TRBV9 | CASSPNPNRVDYGYTF | TGTGCCAGCAGCCCAAATCCCAACAGGGTCGACTATGGCTACACCTTC
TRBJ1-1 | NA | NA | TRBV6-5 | CASSRLTTEAFF | TGTGCCAGCTCAAGACTAACTACTGAAGCTTTCTTT
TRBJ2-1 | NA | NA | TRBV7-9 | CASSLGGVDEQFF | TGTGCCAGCAGCTTAGGGGGAGTGGATGAGCAGTTCTTC
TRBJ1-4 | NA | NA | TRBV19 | CASIAWGLNEKLFF | TGTGCCAGTATCGCCTGGGGCCTTAATGAAAAACTGTTTTTT
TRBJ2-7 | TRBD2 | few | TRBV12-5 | CASGPPGGGEQYF | TGTGCTAGTGGTCCCCCGGGGGGAGGCGAGCAGTACTTC
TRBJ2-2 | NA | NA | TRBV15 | CATSSLLVNTGELFF | TGTGCCACCAGCAGCCTTCTAGTTAACACCGGGGAGCTGTTTTTT
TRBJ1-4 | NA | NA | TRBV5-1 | CASSQGLPTGEKLFF | TGCGCCAGCAGCCAGGGACTGCCCACGGGTGAAAAACTGTTTTTT
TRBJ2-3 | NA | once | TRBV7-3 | CASSPGLSTDTQYF | TGTGCCAGCAGCCCGGGACTCAGCACAGATACGCAGTATTTT
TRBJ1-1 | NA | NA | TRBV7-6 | CASSLAQFTEAFF | TGTGCCAGCAGCTTAGCGCAGTTCACTGAAGCTTTCTTT
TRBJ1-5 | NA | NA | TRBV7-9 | CASSLAVQPQHF | TGTGCCAGCAGCTTAGCCGTTCAGCCCCAGCATTTT
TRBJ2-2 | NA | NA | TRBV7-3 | CASSPVGRNTGELFF | TGTGCCAGCAGCCCCGTGGGGAGGAACACCGGGGAGCTGTTTTTT